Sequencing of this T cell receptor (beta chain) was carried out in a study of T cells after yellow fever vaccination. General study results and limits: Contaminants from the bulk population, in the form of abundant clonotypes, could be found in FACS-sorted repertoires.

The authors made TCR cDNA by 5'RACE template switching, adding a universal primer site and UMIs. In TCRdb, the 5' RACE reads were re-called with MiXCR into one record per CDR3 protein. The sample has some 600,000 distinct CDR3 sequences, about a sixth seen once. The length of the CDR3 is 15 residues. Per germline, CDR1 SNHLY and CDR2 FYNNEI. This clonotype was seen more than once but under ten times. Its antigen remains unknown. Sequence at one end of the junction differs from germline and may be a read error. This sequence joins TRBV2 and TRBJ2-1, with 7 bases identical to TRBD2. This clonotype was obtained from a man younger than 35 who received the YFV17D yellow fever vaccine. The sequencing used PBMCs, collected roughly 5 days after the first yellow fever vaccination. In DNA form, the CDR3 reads TGTGCCAGCAGTTATACGACTAGCACACCCCCTGGGCTTAGGTTC. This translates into CASSYTTSTPPGLRF. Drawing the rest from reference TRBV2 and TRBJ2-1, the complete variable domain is EPEVTQTPSHQVTQMGQEVILRCVPISNHLYFYWYRQILGQKVEFLVSFYNNEISEKSEIFDDQFSVERPDGSNFTLKIRSTKLEDSAMYFCASSYTTSTPPGLRFGPGTRLTVL.